This passage covers 12 T cell receptor beta chains from one sample sequenced in a study of T-cell memory formation after mild COVID-19 (dated by TCRdb to the early 2020s). Libraries were prepared through 5' RACE. TCRdb records Illumina NovaSeq 6000 as the sequencer. In-frame beta chains were kept once TCRdb had trimmed the public reads at Q25 with fastp and called clones with MiXCR. Merged by CDR3 protein, the rows form single entries marked with the most common genes and DNA. The sample table holds 400,000 or so distinct CDR3 sequences, of which under 25% were seen once. The ten largest make up about 12% of the sample. The specimen was PBMCs or a T cell subset sorted from them (not recorded which). The receptor source for this set is an adult woman who had mild COVID-19 (a few samples of this study predate the infection). The sample titles of this study are shuffled in the database, so cell type and time point are left out; the donor was told from shared clones.

The chain employs TRBV4-1 and TRBJ2-7, with D uncertain. V was clipped by 0 bases and J by 2 bases, with 11 bases between them. This CDR3 is 15 amino acids long. In germline, CDR1 is MGHRA, CDR2 YSYEKL. The CDR3 spells CASSQDGSFTYEQYF. CDR3 bases: TGCGCCAGCAGCCAAGACGGTAGCTTTACCTACGAGCAGTACTTC.

The chain carries TRBV7-3 and TRBJ2-2, with 8 positions matching TRBD2. Trimming took 5 bases from V and 7 from J; bases not matched to a gene: 12. In germline, CDR1 is SGHTA, CDR2 FQGTGA. This CDR3 is built from 16 residues. The CDR3 here is CASSIGGLGLGGELFF. For the CDR3, the DNA is TGTGCCAGCAGCATTGGGGGACTAGGATTGGGCGGGGAGCTGTTTTTT. The full variable domain, its missing parts supplied by reference TRBV7-3 and TRBJ2-2, is GAGVSQTPSNKVTEKGKYVELRCDPISGHTALYWYRQSLGQGPEFLIYFQGTGAADDSGLPNDRFFAVRPEGSVSTLKIQRTERGDSAVYLCASSIGGLGLGGELFFGEGSRLTVL.

CDR3 sequence reads: CASSTESYGYTF. The CDR3 DNA follows: TGCGCCAGCAGCACAGAGTCCTATGGCTACACCTTC. The chain employs TRBV5-1 and TRBJ1-2; D uncertain. CDR1 SGHRS and CDR2 YFSETQ come from the germline V gene. V was trimmed by 4 bases and J by 4 bases, leaving 8 bases between them. The CDR3 is 12 amino acids.

This clonotype was recorded a few times. The genes are TRBV5-1 and TRBJ1-4; the D gene is possibly TRBD1 (5 bases). Trimming shortened V by 4 bases and J by 0 bases, and 7 bases separated the two germline ends. Germline CDR1 reads SGHRS; CDR2 reads YFSETQ. The CDR3 is 14 residues long. The CDR3 DNA is TGCGCCAGCAGCCCGGGGGCAACTAATGAAAAACTGTTTTTT. It specifies CASSPGATNEKLFF.

The genes are TRBV5-1 and TRBJ2-5; no clear D. This CDR3 is 14 amino acids long. The germline gives CDR1 SGHRS, CDR2 YFSETQ. V gave up 0 bases and J gave up 4 bases, with 10 bases separating them. CDR3 bases: TGCGCCAGCAGCTTGGTATCCGGTCGAGAGACCCAGTACTTC. Translated: CASSLVSGRETQYF.

This clonotype was observed a single time. The V and J genes are TRBV12-5 and TRBJ1-5; TRBD1 might be the D (5 bases). V shed 1 base and J shed 0 bases, with 22 bases lying between them. This CDR3 comprises 20 residues. Germline lookup yields CDR1 LGHNT and CDR2 FRNRAP. DNA for the CDR3: TGTGCTAGTGGTTTGGCCCCATGGGGCCAGGGAGCCTATAGCAATCAGCCCCAGCATTTT. The encoded protein is CASGLAPWGQGAYSNQPQHF.

This clonotype was found many times. V usage is TRBV12-3 or TRBV12-4 and J usage is TRBJ2-3, with 8 bases aligning to TRBD1. The CDR3 has 14 amino acids. The V gene end was trimmed by 6 bases and the J gene end by 0 bases; junction bases not matched to a gene: 2. This CDR3 is CASRRQGSTDTQYF. CDR3 sequence (DNA): TGTGCCAGCAGGAGACAGGGGAGCACAGATACGCAGTATTTT.

The CDR3 sequence: CASSPPSGRAGYEQYF. CDR3 nucleotide sequence: TGTGCCAGCAGCCCGCCCAGCGGGAGGGCCGGCTACGAGCAGTACTTC. The V gene is TRBV3-1, the J gene TRBJ2-7; 10 bases are a match to TRBD2. CDR1 and CDR2 (germline): LGHDT, YNNKEL (reference sequence). The V and J ends lost 4 bases and 3 bases, in that order; junction bases with no gene match: 9. The CDR3 spans 16 residues.

This clonotype was detected only once. J is TRBJ2-1 and V is TRBV7-9, with 9 bases lining up with TRBD2. The germline gives CDR1 SEHNR, CDR2 FQNEAQ (reference sequence). The J segment lost 4 bases and the V segment lost 5 bases, leaving 12 bases of the junction unmatched. This CDR3 is built from 17 residues. The CDR3 nucleotides are TGTGCCAGCAGCAGAGCGGGGGGCCTCTTAAATTACAATGAGCAGTTCTTC. Its protein product is CASSRAGGLLNYNEQFF.

This clonotype was observed a few times. CDR3: CSVEGGFTDTQYF. DNA for the CDR3: TGCAGCGTTGAAGGAGGTTTCACAGATACGCAGTATTTT. The chain is built from TRBV29-1 and TRBJ2-3; D call uncertain. The CDR3 loop spans 13 amino acids. Trimming left V 1 base short and J 2 bases short, with 7 bases between. The germline gives CDR1 SQVTM, CDR2 ANQGSEA.

This clonotype was detected a few times. At one boundary the junction diverges from the germline segment, which might be a read error. This chain links TRBV29-1 with TRBJ2-3; the D is unclear. Germline V gives CDR1 SQVTM, CDR2 ANQGSEA. This CDR3 is 13 amino acids long. CDR3: CSVSGVSTDTQCF. The DNA for the CDR3 is TGCAGCGTTTCGGGTGTTAGCACAGATACGCAGTGTTTT.

In this sample, this clonotype turned up a few times. The chain is built from TRBV9 and TRBJ2-7, with 11 bases identical to TRBD2. The V gene's germline CDR1 is SGDLS and CDR2 YYNGEE. Trimming cost V 3 bases and J 4 bases; bases outside gene matches: 3. The CDR3 has 14 residues. CDR3 in DNA: TGTGCCAGCAGCGCTAGCGGGAGGAAATACGAGCAGTACTTC. Residues: CASSASGRKYEQYF.